Given below is one TCR beta chain in context. The method was immunoSEQ multiplex PCR; TCRdb's version includes in-frame clones alone and lacks a portion of them. The sample holds under 200,000 clones, 82% seen once. The source of the sample is a study of blood T cell repertoires in COVID-19. V lost 4 bases and J lost 4; bases outside the gene matches: 8. The CDR3 runs to 17 residues. Germline values: CDR1 SGHVS, CDR2 FNYEAQ. This clonotype originated in a woman aged 60-70 years with COVID-19, enrolled during active disease. This sequence joins TRBV7-6 and TRBJ2-5, with TRBD2 matching 14 bases. Sequencing was done on a sample of peripheral blood. CDR3 sequence reads: CASSSGLAGVLGETQYF. CDR3 sequence (DNA): TGTGCCAGCAGCTCGGGACTAGCGGGAGTTCTGGGAGAGACCCAGTACTTC.